This TCR beta chain was sequenced for a study of blood T cells in healthy people across ages. The CDR3 runs to 14 residues. The germline gives CDR1 SGHRS, CDR2 YFSETQ. Trimming left V 3 bases short and J 6 bases short, with 14 bases between. Sample-barcoded 5' priming and a J-beta primer mix drove a second PCR of roughly 6 to 12 cycles. TCRdb re-derived calls from the 5' RACE reads in MiXCR, one entry per CDR3 protein. The table shows 800,000 to 900,000 distinct CDR3 sequences, with approximately 67% occurring only once. The table lists this clonotype with a few counts. The rearrangement uses TRBV5-1 and TRBJ2-3; D possibly corresponds to TRBD2 (5 bases). The material sequenced was blood. The clonotype was recovered from a man aged 30 to 39 in good health. The CDR3 loop is CASSSDSSPDTQYF. The DNA for the CDR3 is TGCGCCAGCAGCTCGGACTCCTCTCCGGATACGCAGTATTTT.